This T cell receptor beta chain was identified during a study of lymphopenia after photon versus proton radiotherapy. Comments on this clone: As yet, its antigen is unknown. The sample contains more than one DNA sequence encoding this CDR3.

Assay: immunoSEQ multiplex PCR; the TCRdb copy retains only in-frame clones and omits some. This sample carries approximately 17,000 clones, 90% to 95% of them seen once, and the ten largest clones take about 6%. Overall study results and limits: Oligoclonal CD8+ Temra expansion after nadir drove photon patients' diversity drop. Better survival with proton therapy was suggested as possible, not demonstrated. Photon-treated patients lost naive T cells and TCR diversity; proton-treated stayed stable.

With 0 bases removed from V and 5 bases from J, the gap between germline ends came to 5 bases. From germline, CDR1 is SGHRS and CDR2 YFSETQ. This CDR3 has 13 amino acids. The receptor was derived from a man in his fifties or sixties with pancreatic cancer. Here the sequenced sample was peripheral blood, taken from a patient treated with photon-based radiotherapy. V and J are TRBV5-1 and TRBJ2-2; unclear D gene. The CDR3 is CASSLDNTGELFF. DNA for the CDR3: TGCGCCAGCAGCTTGGACAATACCGGGGAGCTGTTTTTT.